A single count supports the clone carrying this T cell receptor beta chain. Its matching antigen is unknown. V shed 4 bases and J shed 8 bases, with 24 bases lying between them. Germline loops: CDR1 SGHTS, CDR2 YDEGEE. The CDR3 is 16 amino acids. Assay: immunoSEQ multiplex PCR; the TCRdb copy retains only in-frame clones and omits some. This table holds roughly 700,000 clones, 74% found once. The data originate from a study of shared clonotypes between healthy human individuals. Notes on the study in general: Non-shared clonotypes were found to have lower generation probabilities than the clonotypes that were shared by all four of the sorted-subset donors. Sampling involved blood alone; tissue repertoires likely differ.

J is TRBJ1-1 and V is TRBV5-8, with D hard to call. The origin of this receptor is a woman aged 30 to 39 in good health. Material for sequencing was memory CD4+ T cells sorted from blood. Sample subset: CD45RA-negative fraction. This CDR3 is CASSKGKALGAPEAFF. CDR3 in DNA: TGTGCCAGCAGCAAGGGAAAGGCACTCGGAGCCCCCGAAGCTTTCTTT.